This entry lists 30 T cell receptor beta chains sequenced from one sample in a study of blood T cell repertoires in COVID-19. Only in-frame clones appear in the TCRdb table, and some are missing; sequencing was by immunoSEQ multiplex PCR. The sample contains over 85,000 clones, 70% to 90% of which appear only once. Sequenced: peripheral blood. The receptors shown here come from a human donor in a cohort sampled during active COVID-19.

The CDR3, as DNA: TGTGCCAGCAGTGAAGCAGGGGTTCCACCCCTCCACTTT. This encodes CASSEAGVPPLHF. V usage is TRBV6-1 and J usage is TRBJ1-6; D is perhaps TRBD1 (5 bases). The germline V gene has CDR1 MNHNS and CDR2 SASEGT. V dropped 0 bases and J dropped 11 bases, with 8 bases sitting between them. CDR3 length equals 13 residues.

The chain recombines TRBV7-9 with TRBJ1-2; D is perhaps TRBD1 (6 bases). Germline lookup yields CDR1 SEHNR and CDR2 FQNEAQ (reference sequence). V was clipped by 4 bases and J by 0 bases, with 12 bases between them. The CDR3 runs 15 residues. This chain's CDR3 is CASSSQGLANYGYTF. For the CDR3, the DNA is TGTGCCAGCAGCTCCCAGGGGTTGGCTAACTATGGCTACACCTTC.

V and J are TRBV27 and TRBJ1-6; 7 bases map to TRBD1. The CDR3 length is 19 residues. With V trimmed by 3 bases and J by 5 bases, 16 bases remained unmatched. Per the germline V gene, CDR1 is MNHEY and CDR2 is SMNVEV (reference sequence). CDR3 sequence (DNA): TGTGCCAGCAGTTTCCAAGCACCCCGAGGGACAGTAAATAATTCACCCCTCCACTTT. It translates to CASSFQAPRGTVNNSPLHF.

V gene TRBV5-1 combines with J gene TRBJ2-4, with TRBD1 matching 11 bases. Germline V gene sequence: CDR1 SGHRS, CDR2 YFSETQ. Losses at the gene ends were 4 bases for V and 7 bases for J; bases not matched to a gene: 13. The CDR3 contains 17 residues. CDR3 in amino acids: CASSTGAGTGGWNIQYF. Written as DNA, the CDR3 is TGCGCCAGCAGCACTGGCGCCGGGACAGGGGGATGGAACATTCAGTACTTC.

The chain recombines TRBV25-1 with TRBJ1-2; 7 bases line up with TRBD1. The V gene end was trimmed by 1 base and the J gene end by 2 bases; junction bases not matched to a gene: 1. The germline V gene has CDR1 MGHDK and CDR2 SYGVNS. The CDR3 has 14 residues. The CDR3 here is CASSELGQNYGYTF. CDR3 in DNA: TGTGCCAGCAGTGAATTGGGACAGAACTATGGCTACACCTTC.

This clone was seen a single time. The V and J genes are TRBV7-9 and TRBJ1-4, with TRBD1 matching over 7 bases. J gave up 6 bases and V 2 bases, and 6 bases lay outside the gene matches. Germline CDR1 SEHNR, CDR2 FQNEAQ (reference sequence). The CDR3 sequence is 15 residues long. The CDR3 bases are TGTGCCAGCAGCTTAAGGGCCAGGGGGGATGAAAAACTGTTTTTT. It translates to CASSLRARGDEKLFF. Full variable domain (remainder filled in from reference TRBV7-9 and TRBJ1-4): DTGVSQNPRHKITKRGQNVTFRCDPISEHNRLYWYRQTLGQGPEFLTYFQNEAQLEKSRLLSDRFSAERPKGSFSTLEIQRTEQGDSAMYLCASSLRARGDEKLFFGSGTQLSVL.

J is TRBJ1-5 and V is TRBV12-3 or TRBV12-4, with D unresolved. Trimming took 2 bases from V and 5 from J, leaving 4 bases between them. CDR3 length: 12 amino acids. This chain's CDR3 is CASSLIDQPQHF. DNA of the CDR3: TGTGCCAGCAGTTTAATCGATCAGCCCCAGCATTTT.

The J gene is TRBJ2-5, the V gene TRBV7-2; TRBD2 matches 11 bases. CDR3 length: 15 residues. Germline CDR1 and CDR2: SGHTA and FQGNSA. V dropped 3 bases and J dropped 5; count of bases not matched to a gene: 5. The chain's CDR3 is CASSFGLAGLETQYF. The CDR3 DNA follows: TGTGCCAGCAGCTTTGGACTAGCGGGCTTGGAGACCCAGTACTTC.

This rearrangement joins TRBV2 to TRBJ1-1; the D is unclear. This CDR3 contains 13 residues. Germline CDR1 is SNHLY and CDR2 is FYNNEI. V was trimmed by 4 bases and J by 1 base, leaving 7 bases between them. DNA of the CDR3: TGTGCCAGCAGTGTACTAGAGAACACTGAAGCTTTCTTT. Protein product: CASSVLENTEAFF.

J is TRBJ1-2 and V is TRBV20-1; D is uncertain. V was clipped by 5 bases and J by 3 bases, with 4 bases between them. CDR3 length: 10 amino acids. Germline lookup yields CDR1 DFQATT and CDR2 SNEGSKA (reference sequence). This CDR3 is CSAPYYGYTF. DNA of the CDR3: TGCAGTGCTCCATACTATGGCTACACCTTC.

The rearrangement uses TRBV10-3 and TRBJ1-5; D not certain. Trimming removed 0 bases at V and 4 bases at J, with 13 bases between. The germline gives CDR1 ENHRY, CDR2 SYGVKD. The CDR3 contains 16 residues. CDR3 DNA sequence: TGTGCCATCAGTGAGTCAGCGGCACCCACTAATCAGCCCCAGCATTTT. This sequence encodes CAISESAAPTNQPQHF.

The chain employs TRBV19 and TRBJ1-6, with 7 positions matching TRBD1. Germline trimming cut 9 bases from V and 7 bases from J; bases unmatched to any gene: 9. CDR1 and CDR2 from the germline V gene are LNHDA and SQIVND (reference sequence). CDR3 length equals 14 residues. The CDR3 nucleotides are TGTGCCAGCACTTTCACAGGGGCCAATTCACCCCTCCACTTT. Its translation: CASTFTGANSPLHF.

The chain joins TRBV5-1 to TRBJ2-7; D gene uncertain. The germline V gene has CDR1 SGHRS and CDR2 YFSETQ. This CDR3 contains 20 residues. Trimming pared 2 bases from V and 0 bases from J, leaving 27 bases between. CDR3 nucleotides: TGCGCCAGCAGCTTAGTTACCAACCAGGCAGGATCACCCTTCTCCTACGAGCAGTACTTC. Translated: CASSLVTNQAGSPFSYEQYF.

This sequence joins TRBV30 and TRBJ2-1; 10 bases agree with TRBD2. The CDR3 totals 12 residues. J lost 16 bases, V lost 3 bases, and 9 bases had no gene match. In germline, CDR1 is GTSNPN, CDR2 SVGIG (reference sequence). The CDR3 nucleotides are TGTGCCTGGAGCCCTAGCGGGAGCTACGCCTTCTTC. Amino acids: CAWSPSGSYAFF. Full variable domain (missing parts from reference TRBV30 and TRBJ2-1): SQTIHQWPATLVQPVGSPLSLECTVEGTSNPNLYWYRQAAGRGLQLLFYSVGIGQISSEVPQNLSASRPQDRQFILSSKKLLLSDSGFYLCAWSPSGSYAFFGPGTRLTVL.

This clone occurred once. This chain joins TRBV30 and TRBJ2-5; D call uncertain. CDR3 length: 15 amino acids. Germline assignment: CDR1 GTSNPN and CDR2 SVGIG (reference sequence). The V and J ends lost 5 bases and 2 bases respectively, with 18 bases between them. The CDR3 spells CAWVSGVRWQETQYF. CDR3 DNA sequence: TGTGCCTGGGTGTCTGGCGTCAGGTGGCAAGAGACCCAGTACTTC.

The chain recombines TRBV19 with TRBJ2-1, with 9 bases aligning to TRBD2. Germline V gene data show CDR1 as LNHDA and CDR2 as SQIVND (reference sequence). The CDR3 runs 17 residues. The ends lost 6 bases at V and 0 bases at J; junction bases unmatched: 9. The CDR3 DNA follows: TGTGCCAGTAGGCCCGGGACTAGCCATTACTCCTACAATGAGCAGTTCTTC. Protein sequence: CASRPGTSHYSYNEQFF.

V gene TRBV7-2 combines with J gene TRBJ1-1, with D possibly being TRBD1 (5 bases). The CDR3 runs to 16 residues. CDR1 and CDR2 (germline): SGHTA, FQGNSA. The V end was cut by 1 base, the J end by 3 bases, with 15 bases between. CDR3 DNA: TGTGCCAGCAGCTTAGTAGGGACCCGGGGGGACACTGAAGCTTTCTTT. Its translation is CASSLVGTRGDTEAFF.

The rearrangement uses TRBV6-5 and TRBJ2-2; D gene ambiguous. Germline V gene lookup returns CDR1 MNHEY and CDR2 SVGAGI. V shed 8 bases and J shed 5 bases, with 15 bases lying between them. There are 14 residues in the CDR3. Here the CDR3 DNA reads TGTGCCAGCTCTAGGAGCGCTTTGACCGGGGAGCTGTTTTTT. Its protein product is CASSRSALTGELFF.

This clone was picked up a small number of times. This chain connects TRBV6-5 to TRBJ1-5; 7 bases agree with TRBD1. Per the germline V gene, CDR1 is MNHEY and CDR2 is SVGAGI. This CDR3 is built from 14 residues. V was pared by 4 bases and J by 5 bases, with 5 bases of the junction left unmatched. DNA of the CDR3: TGTGCCAGCAGTTCACAGGGGATCGATCAGCCCCAGCATTTT. Translated, it gives CASSSQGIDQPQHF.

The table lists this clone with a count of one. The CDR3 coding sequence is TGTGCCAGCAGCTTAGCGGGGGGTACGGGGGAGCTGTTTTTT. It yields the protein CASSLAGGTGELFF. The V call is TRBV11-2, the J call TRBJ2-2, with TRBD2 matching 7 bases. V trimming: 1 base; J trimming: 8 bases; junction bases outside the gene matches: 4. Germline CDR1 and CDR2: SGHAT and FQNNGV. The CDR3 contains 14 residues.

The CDR3: CASSYSQGSGNTIYF. The DNA for the CDR3 is TGTGCCAGCAGTTACTCCCAGGGGTCTGGAAACACCATATATTTT. The chain recombines TRBV6-6 with TRBJ1-3; a possible D gene is TRBD1 (6 bases). The CDR3 extends over 15 amino acids. The germline V gene has CDR1 MNHNY and CDR2 SVGAGI (reference sequence). V was shortened by 0 bases and J by 1 base, with 7 bases between the two germline ends.

The chain has TRBV19 and TRBJ1-5, with D possibly being TRBD1 (5 bases). The germline gives CDR1 LNHDA, CDR2 SQIVND (reference sequence). This CDR3 spans 15 amino acids. With 6 bases removed from V and 0 bases from J, the gap between germline ends came to 12 bases. CDR3 sequence: CASRGRRDSNQPQHF. CDR3 in DNA: TGTGCCAGTAGGGGGCGGAGAGATAGCAATCAGCCCCAGCATTTT.

This clone was counted once. This chain connects TRBV14 to TRBJ2-1; D ambiguous. The CDR3 has 11 residues. Per germline, CDR1 SGHDN and CDR2 FVKESK. With 0 bases removed from V and 11 bases from J, the gap between germline ends came to 5 bases. The CDR3 loop is CASSQEFKQFF. In DNA, the CDR3 is TGTGCCAGCAGCCAAGAGTTTAAGCAGTTCTTC.

The chain has TRBV24-1 and TRBJ1-6; no clear D gene. Trimming removed 4 bases from V and 6 bases from J, with 6 bases in between. In germline, CDR1 is KGHDR, CDR2 SFDVKD. The CDR3 has 13 amino acids. The CDR3 sequence: CATSERSNSPLHF. The CDR3, as DNA: TGTGCCACCAGTGAGCGGTCTAATTCACCCCTCCACTTT.

The chain joins TRBV30 to TRBJ2-7; TRBD1 agrees at 10 bases. This CDR3 contains 17 residues. V gave up 2 bases and J gave up 0 bases; unmatched junction bases: 10. CDR1 and CDR2 (germline): GTSNPN, SVGIG (reference sequence). The CDR3 nucleotides read TGTGCCTGGAGTCGGGGGACAGGGGCCATAAACTCCTACGAGCAGTACTTC. Amino acids: CAWSRGTGAINSYEQYF.

The chain couples TRBV27 to TRBJ1-5; 10 bases are shared with TRBD1. Trimming took 5 bases from V and 1 from J; bases not matched to a gene: 8. This CDR3 is built from 17 residues. Germline CDR1 is MNHEY and CDR2 is SMNVEV (reference sequence). The CDR3: CASSPRDRGRSNQPQHF. The CDR3 DNA is TGTGCCAGCAGTCCCCGGGACAGGGGACGAAGCAATCAGCCCCAGCATTTT.

The chain couples TRBV7-9 to TRBJ2-1, with 10 bases fitting TRBD1. Germline loops: CDR1 SEHNR, CDR2 FQNEAQ (reference sequence). There are 15 residues in the CDR3. V shed 6 bases, J shed 8 bases, and the junction held 10 bases outside the gene matches. The CDR3 bases are TGTGCCAGCAGTTCTCCGGGACAGGGGAATGATGAGCAGTTCTTC. Its translation: CASSSPGQGNDEQFF.

The chain recombines TRBV18 with TRBJ2-5; 8 nucleotides agree with TRBD1. This CDR3 has 15 residues. The trim removed 1 base at V and 5 bases at J, leaving 6 bases unmatched. Germline lookup yields CDR1 KGHSH and CDR2 LQKENI. CDR3 sequence reads: CASSPQQGARETQYF. CDR3 DNA: TGTGCCAGCTCACCACAGCAGGGGGCTCGGGAGACCCAGTACTTC.

V usage is TRBV4-3 and J usage is TRBJ2-5, with no clear D. The CDR3 is made up of 13 amino acids. Per the germline V gene, CDR1 is LGHNA and CDR2 is YSLEER. The ends were cut back, 1 base at V and 5 bases at J, with 8 bases in the middle. The CDR3 spells CASSQGRAETQYF. The CDR3 DNA is TGCGCCAGCAGCCAAGGTCGAGCGGAGACCCAGTACTTC.

The chain links TRBV5-4 to TRBJ2-7; TRBD1 aligns across 10 bases. V lost 5 bases, J lost 1 base, and 6 bases stayed unmatched. The CDR3 runs to 15 residues. Germline V gene sequence: CDR1 SGHNT, CDR2 YYREEE (reference sequence). The CDR3 reads CASRLDRGQSYEQYF. CDR3 bases: TGTGCCAGCAGACTTGACAGGGGGCAGTCCTACGAGCAGTACTTC.